These 23 T cell receptor beta chains came from one sample sequenced in a study of cytomegalovirus exposure and HLA in healthy donors. It was with 60 Vbeta and 13 Jbeta primers that the PCR ran. TCRdb's copy holds only in-frame clones and misses some; the assay was immunoSEQ multiplex PCR. The sample lists about 98,000 clones, 80% to 90% occurring once. Sequencing was done on a sample of PBMCs. These receptors were collected from a man aged 40-49 years in good health and CMV-seronegative.

The chain joins TRBV19 to TRBJ1-1, with D tentatively TRBD1 (6 bases). The CDR3 spans 15 residues. V was cut by 3 bases and J by 6 bases, with 17 bases left in between. CDR1 and CDR2 (germline): LNHDA, SQIVND (reference sequence). CDR3 bases: TGTGCCAGTAGTATTTGGGCAGGGGTGGGGTCTGAAGCTTTCTTT. Amino acid sequence: CASSIWAGVGSEAFF.

The chain recombines TRBV4-1 with TRBJ1-5; D unresolved. The CDR3 runs to 12 residues. Germline-derived CDR1 and CDR2 are MGHRA and YSYEKL. Trimming took 2 bases from V and 7 from J, leaving 6 bases between them. CDR3 in DNA: TGCGCCAGCAGCCAACCGGGGCAGCCCCAGCATTTT. This encodes CASSQPGQPQHF.

This chain links TRBV7-9 with TRBJ2-7; 7 nucleotides align to TRBD1. The germline V gene has CDR1 SEHNR and CDR2 FQNEAQ (reference sequence). With 2 bases clipped from V and 1 base from J, the junction kept 2 bases outside the gene matches. The CDR3 has 14 residues. The CDR3, as DNA: TGTGCCAGCAGCTTATCGACAGGGTCCTACGAGCAGTACTTC. As protein: CASSLSTGSYEQYF.

V usage is TRBV6-6 and J usage is TRBJ2-7; D not resolved. Germline CDR1 and CDR2: MNHNY and SVGAGI (reference sequence). The CDR3 is 12 amino acids. With 5 bases removed from V and 5 bases from J, the gap between germline ends came to 10 bases. The CDR3 reads CASSLGRDEQYF. The CDR3 DNA sequence: TGTGCCAGCAGTCTCGGTCGGGACGAGCAGTACTTC.

The chain uses TRBV5-4 and TRBJ1-2; 11 nucleotides match TRBD1. Trimming took 4 bases from V and 7 from J; bases not matched to a gene: 12. This CDR3 is built from 16 residues. The germline V gene has CDR1 SGHNT and CDR2 YYREEE (reference sequence). The CDR3 sequence: CASSPPGTGGSSGYTF. Here the CDR3 DNA reads TGTGCCAGCAGCCCCCCCGGGACAGGGGGTTCCTCTGGCTACACCTTC.

This clone has just one count. V usage is TRBV15 and J usage is TRBJ2-5, with a tentative D call TRBD2 (5 bases). The CDR3 spans 15 residues. Trimming removed 2 bases at V and 2 bases at J, with 12 bases between. The V gene's germline CDR1 is LNHNV and CDR2 YYDKDF (reference sequence). CDR3 DNA: TGTGCCACCAGCAGACCCGGGAACTATCAAGAGACCCAGTACTTC. It encodes CATSRPGNYQETQYF.

This sequence joins TRBV15 and TRBJ2-7, with 9 bases aligning to TRBD1. V was pared by 2 bases and J by 3 bases, with 5 bases of the junction left unmatched. The CDR3 has 15 amino acids. Germline V gene lookup returns CDR1 LNHNV and CDR2 YYDKDF (reference sequence). The CDR3 reads CATSRPGTGIYEQYF. The CDR3 bases are TGTGCCACCAGCAGACCCGGGACAGGGATCTACGAGCAGTACTTC.

V usage is TRBV10-3 and J usage is TRBJ2-5; 7 bases map to TRBD1. V lost 4 bases to trimming and J lost 1 base; unmatched junction nucleotides: 6. This CDR3 is 15 amino acids long. From germline, CDR1 is ENHRY and CDR2 SYGVKD. CDR3 in amino acids: CAISASDRPQETQYF. The DNA for the CDR3 is TGTGCCATCAGTGCCTCGGACAGGCCCCAAGAGACCCAGTACTTC.

The chain combines TRBV18 with TRBJ2-3, with 7 nucleotides matching TRBD2. There are 14 residues in the CDR3. Germline V lookup: CDR1 KGHSH, CDR2 LQKENI. The J segment lost 3 bases and the V segment lost 10 bases, leaving 10 bases of the junction unmatched. Here the CDR3 reads CAIRRSGITDTQYF. CDR3 in DNA: TGTGCCATCCGTCGCAGCGGGATAACAGATACGCAGTATTTT. The full variable domain, rest sourced from reference TRBV18 and TRBJ2-3, is NAGVMQNPRHLVRRRGQEARLRCSPMKGHSHVYWYRQLPEEGLKFMVYLQKENIIDESGMPKERFSAEFPKEGPSILRIQQVVRGDSAAYFCAIRRSGITDTQYFGPGTRLTVL.

The gene calls are TRBV6-5 and TRBJ1-1; D gene uncertain. The germline CDR1 and CDR2 sequences are MNHEY and SVGAGI. This CDR3 is built from 13 residues. Trimming took 8 bases from V and 3 from J, leaving 13 bases between them. The chain's CDR3 is CASSRLRDTEAFF. CDR3 DNA: TGTGCCAGCTCCCGACTTCGGGACACTGAAGCTTTCTTT.

The chain is built from TRBV11-2 and TRBJ1-1; D might be TRBD1 (5 bases). From germline, CDR1 is SGHAT and CDR2 FQNNGV. V lost 2 bases to trimming and J lost 1 base, with 5 bases between them. CDR3 size: 13 residues. CDR3 amino acids: CASSLRGNTEAFF. As DNA, the CDR3 is TGTGCCAGCAGCTTAAGGGGGAACACTGAAGCTTTCTTT.

V and J are TRBV5-4 and TRBJ1-2, with a possible D match to TRBD1 (6 bases). The germline V gene has CDR1 SGHNT and CDR2 YYREEE (reference sequence). Trimming left V 0 bases short and J 8 bases short, with 14 bases between. The CDR3 runs to 14 residues. The CDR3 region has the DNA TGTGCCAGCAGCTTGGCTCGACAGGTCTACGGCTACACCTTC. Translation: CASSLARQVYGYTF.

V is TRBV27 and J is TRBJ2-7, with D possibly TRBD2 on 6 matching bases. Germline CDR1 and CDR2: MNHEY and SMNVEV (reference sequence). V was pared by 8 bases and J by 6 bases, with 11 bases between. The CDR3 is 11 amino acids. CDR3 protein: CASHLGGEQYF. The CDR3 DNA follows: TGTGCCAGCCACCTCGGGGGCGAGCAGTACTTC.

The gene calls are TRBV28 and TRBJ2-7, with a tentative D call TRBD1 (5 bases). The CDR3 totals 15 residues. Germline CDR1 is MDHEN and CDR2 is SYDVKM. V lost 4 bases and J lost 2, with 15 bases in between. CDR3 residues: CASSSGQVVTYEQYF. The CDR3 region has the DNA TGTGCCAGCAGTTCAGGGCAGGTGGTAACCTACGAGCAGTACTTC.

The chain couples TRBV5-4 to TRBJ1-1; TRBD1 agrees at 8 bases. In germline, CDR1 is SGHNT, CDR2 YYREEE (reference sequence). Trimming cost V 4 bases and J 0 bases; bases outside gene matches: 8. This CDR3 has 16 amino acids. The CDR3 DNA reads TGTGCCAGCAGCGAAGGACAGGGCGTTATGAACACTGAAGCTTTCTTT. Translated: CASSEGQGVMNTEAFF.

The chain uses TRBV19 and TRBJ2-7, with D perhaps TRBD1 (6 bases). Trimming took off 2 bases at V and 0 bases at J, with 8 bases between the two ends. The germline V gene has CDR1 LNHDA and CDR2 SQIVND (reference sequence). The CDR3 sequence is 14 residues long. DNA of the CDR3: TGTGCCAGTAGTATAACAGGGAGCTCCTACGAGCAGTACTTC. Its protein is CASSITGSSYEQYF.

As concerns this clone: Within the sample, other DNA sequences also encode this same CDR3. V usage is TRBV28 and J usage is TRBJ1-5; D remains ambiguous. This CDR3 has 13 residues. V gave up 3 bases and J gave up 2 bases, with 5 bases separating them. The germline CDR1 and CDR2 sequences are MDHEN and SYDVKM. The CDR3 sequence: CASSFGGNQPQHF. Written as DNA, the CDR3 is TGTGCCAGCAGTTTTGGAGGCAATCAGCCCCAGCATTTT.

This chain uses TRBV29-1 with TRBJ2-7, with D uncertain. Germline V gene lookup returns CDR1 SQVTM and CDR2 ANQGSEA. CDR3 length: 16 residues. Trimming pared 4 bases from V and 0 bases from J, leaving 19 bases between. The CDR3 sequence: CSVVPMGSENSYEQYF. As DNA, the CDR3 is TGCAGCGTTGTACCGATGGGCAGTGAAAACTCCTACGAGCAGTACTTC.

The rearrangement uses TRBV11-2 and TRBJ1-3; 7 nucleotides match TRBD1. J was trimmed by 1 base and V by 4 bases; bases with no gene match: 10. The V gene's germline CDR1 is SGHAT and CDR2 FQNNGV. The CDR3 has 17 residues. CDR3 sequence reads: CASSSRQGQISGNTIYF. In DNA, the CDR3 is TGTGCCAGCAGCTCGAGACAGGGTCAAATATCTGGAAACACCATATATTTT.

The CDR3 protein is CASSFGGGSNEQFF. In DNA, the CDR3 is TGTGCCAGCAGTTTTGGAGGCGGGTCCAATGAGCAGTTCTTC. This chain uses TRBV28 with TRBJ2-1; tentatively, D is TRBD2 (5 bases). The ends were cut back, 3 bases at V and 6 bases at J, with 12 bases in the middle. CDR1 MDHEN and CDR2 SYDVKM come from the germline V gene. The CDR3 runs to 14 residues.

This clone was found a few times. J is TRBJ1-5 and V is TRBV2; D is uncertain. V was trimmed by 7 bases and J by 9 bases, leaving 16 bases between them. CDR3 length: 13 amino acids. Germline lookup yields CDR1 SNHLY and CDR2 FYNNEI. For the CDR3, the DNA is TGTGCCAGCAAAAAAGGACGGGAGGCGCCCCAGCATTTT. Translated: CASKKGREAPQHF.

The genes are TRBV6-1 and TRBJ2-5; unclear D gene. CDR3 size: 15 residues. The germline CDR1 and CDR2 sequences are MNHNS and SASEGT. V was clipped by 3 bases and J by 5 bases, with 16 bases between them. DNA for the CDR3: TGTGCCAGCAGTGATGGCGGCAACCCCGGGGAGACCCAGTACTTC. Protein sequence: CASSDGGNPGETQYF.

This CDR3 is CASSIAPNQPQHF. DNA of the CDR3: TGTGCCAGTAGTATAGCCCCAAATCAGCCCCAGCATTTT. The chain is built from TRBV19 and TRBJ1-5; D is ambiguous. The V end was cut by 1 base, the J end by 4 bases, with 5 bases between. Germline V gene lookup returns CDR1 LNHDA and CDR2 SQIVND (reference sequence). This CDR3 contains 13 residues.